This T cell receptor beta chain originates from a study of shared clonotypes between healthy human individuals. The study enrolled healthy HIV-negative adults without recent acute infections or vaccinations as donors. Measured with immunoSEQ multiplex PCR; TCRdb has only the in-frame clones, and not every one. The sample has 2,500,000 or so clones; 92% are singletons. The CDR3 is made up of 16 amino acids. Trimming removed 0 bases at V and 4 bases at J, with 10 bases between. The germline V gene encodes CDR1 LGHNA and CDR2 YSLEER. This TCR was recovered from a man aged 18-30 years in good health. Some clones in this sample may be carry-over from other donors' samples. The gene calls are TRBV4-3 and TRBJ1-6, with D hard to call. Sequenced sample: naive CD4+ T cells from PBMCs. The subset was: CD45RA+ positively selected. CDR3 sequence reads: CASSQDIQFYNSPLHF. The DNA of the CDR3 is TGCGCCAGCAGCCAAGATATACAGTTTTATAATTCACCCCTCCACTTT.